This section outlines one T cell receptor (beta chain) sequence together with its context. As handled by the study authors: Nucleated cell counts were estimated from reference gene primer amplification. Produced via immunoSEQ multiplex PCR; TCRdb's table is partial and in-frame only. The DNA gave D and trimming, while V, J and clone size come from that table. The repertoire holds over 85,000 clones, with 85% as singletons. The data originate from a study of blood T cell repertoires in COVID-19. Sequencing used peripheral blood. The sequence was collected from a man older than 75 with acute or convalescent COVID-19.

The CDR3 loop reads CSEQNTDTQYF. For the CDR3, the DNA is TGCAGTGAACAGAATACAGATACGCAGTATTTT. The chain joins TRBV20-1 to TRBJ2-3; D not certain. The CDR3 covers 11 residues. Between the trimmed V and J ends, which lost 7 bases and 3 bases, there was a span of 8 bases. Germline V gives CDR1 DFQATT, CDR2 SNEGSKA (reference sequence).